Below are 29 T cell receptor beta chains sequenced from a single sample in a study of T cell repertoires in cytomegalovirus infection. TCRdb fed the reads into MiXCR, producing one record per CDR3 protein. The sample contains some 590,000 distinct CDR3 sequences, around 40% of which appear only once. Their recognized antigens are unknown. This specimen was cultured PBMCs, taken from culture after CMV antigen stimulation. The receptors come from a human donor in good health (CMV status not recorded). Some clones in this sample may be carry-over from other donors' samples.

This clonotype showed up just a few times. The chain couples TRBV7-2 to TRBJ2-1, with D uncertain. CDR3 size: 12 residues. CDR1 SGHTA and CDR2 FQGNSA come from the germline V gene. Between the trimmed V and J ends, which lost 1 base and 10 bases, there was a span of 8 bases. The CDR3 loop is CASSLVNEEQFF. The CDR3 nucleotides read TGTGCCAGCAGCTTAGTGAACGAAGAGCAGTTCTTC.

V usage is TRBV7-6 and J usage is TRBJ2-2; possibly TRBD1 for D (5 bases). The length of the CDR3 is 15 residues. CDR1 is SGHVS, CDR2 FNYEAQ, per germline. The V end was cut by 5 bases, the J end by 2 bases, with 12 bases between. CDR3: CASSGKGLNTGELFF. The CDR3 bases are TGTGCCAGCAGCGGCAAGGGGTTAAACACCGGGGAGCTGTTTTTT.

In this sample, this clonotype turned up a few times. The CDR3 loop is CASSQEERQRISYEQYF. In DNA form, the CDR3 reads TGCGCCAGCAGCCAAGAGGAGCGACAGAGGATCTCCTACGAGCAGTACTTC. The chain employs TRBV4-1 and TRBJ2-7; a possible D gene is TRBD1 (5 bases). Germline V lookup: CDR1 MGHRA, CDR2 YSYEKL. The V and J ends lost 0 bases and 0 bases respectively, with 15 bases between them. This CDR3 comprises 17 residues.

This clonotype was picked up a small number of times. J is TRBJ2-5 and V is TRBV7-9; 10 bases fit TRBD2. The germline CDR1 and CDR2 sequences are SEHNR and FQNEAQ (reference sequence). The CDR3 length is 20 residues. V shed 2 bases and J 2 bases; nucleotides not matched to a gene: 17. For the CDR3, the DNA is TGTGCCAGCAGCTTAATCCCGGAGCGGGAGGGTCCCCAACTACAAGAGACCCAGTACTTC. Protein sequence: CASSLIPEREGPQLQETQYF.

This clonotype was seen only a few times. The chain has TRBV7-9 and TRBJ1-1; 7 bases fit TRBD1. The CDR3 runs 16 residues. CDR1 SEHNR and CDR2 FQNEAQ come from the germline V gene (reference sequence). J lost 1 base, V lost 1 base, and 6 bases had no gene match. The CDR3 DNA reads as TGTGCCAGCAGCTTAGGAGGGGGCCGAGGGAACACTGAAGCTTTCTTT. Encoded protein: CASSLGGGRGNTEAFF.

Only a few counts were recorded for this clonotype. This chain links TRBV6-5 with TRBJ1-1, with D maybe TRBD1 (5 bases). The germline V gene encodes CDR1 MNHEY and CDR2 SVGAGI. The CDR3 loop spans 16 amino acids. The ends were cut back, 1 base at V and 5 bases at J, with 17 bases in the middle. Here the CDR3 reads CASSYLPGGGKTEAFF. CDR3 in DNA: TGTGCCAGCAGTTACTTACCGGGGGGGGGGAAGACTGAAGCTTTCTTT.

This clonotype has only a few counts. The chain is built from TRBV7-2 and TRBJ2-7, with TRBD2 matching over 11 bases. CDR1 is SGHTA and CDR2 is FQGNSA in the germline V gene. The CDR3 extends over 15 amino acids. The ends lost 5 bases at V and 3 bases at J; junction bases unmatched: 6. CDR3: CASSATSGGLYEQYF. In DNA form, the CDR3 reads TGTGCCAGCAGCGCTACTAGCGGGGGACTCTACGAGCAGTACTTC.

This clonotype was seen a single time. The J gene is TRBJ1-2, the V gene TRBV28; tentatively, D is TRBD1 (5 bases). Trimming shortened V by 5 bases and J by 8 bases, and 15 bases separated the two germline ends. The CDR3 sequence is 13 residues long. Per the germline V gene, CDR1 is MDHEN and CDR2 is SYDVKM. CDR3 nucleotide sequence: TGTGCCAGCAGTCCAACCAGGGTTCGGGGCTACACCTTC. Its translation: CASSPTRVRGYTF.

The chain carries TRBV7-8 and TRBJ2-1; 10 nucleotides line up with TRBD2. The germline V gene has CDR1 SGHVS and CDR2 FQNEAQ. The CDR3 covers 18 residues. The V and J ends lost 2 bases and 3 bases, in that order; junction bases with no gene match: 10. CDR3 protein: CASSLSVGLAHHYNEQFF. DNA of the CDR3: TGTGCCAGCAGCTTATCTGTGGGACTAGCGCACCACTACAATGAGCAGTTCTTC.

J is TRBJ2-3 and V is TRBV27; 9 nucleotides align to TRBD2. Germline V gene data show CDR1 as MNHEY and CDR2 as SMNVEV (reference sequence). This CDR3 has 15 amino acids. V was clipped by 6 bases and J by 6 bases; unmatched bases: 10. The CDR3 DNA reads as TGTGCCAGCAGAGGTAGGGCGGGGGGGCTTGATACGCAGTATTTT. Translating it yields CASRGRAGGLDTQYF.

This clonotype has only a few counts. V is TRBV6-5 and J is TRBJ1-2; 8 bases fit TRBD1. The CDR3 spans 15 residues. Germline assignment: CDR1 MNHEY and CDR2 SVGAGI. V dropped 5 bases and J dropped 4; count of bases not matched to a gene: 9. This CDR3 reads CASSRTGFEGYGYTF. CDR3 DNA: TGTGCCAGCAGTCGGACAGGGTTCGAAGGCTATGGCTACACCTTC.

The J gene is TRBJ2-3, the V gene TRBV20-1; D not certain. CDR3 length: 13 residues. Germline V gives CDR1 DFQATT, CDR2 SNEGSKA (reference sequence). V dropped 6 bases and J dropped 6 bases, with 16 bases sitting between them. In nucleotides, the CDR3 is TGCAGTGCCCCTCCCTTGGCGTCGGATACGCAGTATTTT. Translating it yields CSAPPLASDTQYF.

Only a few counts were recorded for this clonotype. The CDR3, as DNA: TGTGCCAGCACCCAAGGACGGGGATATGGCTACACCTTC. Its translation: CASTQGRGYGYTF. The rearrangement joins TRBV7-6 to TRBJ1-2; no definite D call. V gave up 7 bases and J gave up 5 bases, with 14 bases separating them. Germline assignment: CDR1 SGHVS and CDR2 FNYEAQ. This CDR3 is 13 amino acids long. The whole variable domain, remainder taken from reference TRBV7-6 and TRBJ1-2, is GAGVSQSPRYKVTKRGQDVALRCDPISGHVSLYWYRQALGQGPEFLTYFNYEAQQDKSGLPNDRFSAERPEGSISTLTIQRTEQRDSAMYRCASTQGRGYGYTFGSGTRLTVV.

Only a few counts were recorded for this clonotype. The chain joins TRBV27 to TRBJ1-6, with D possibly being TRBD1 (5 bases). The CDR3 totals 15 residues. The V gene lost 5 bases and the J gene lost 5 bases, with 13 bases spanning the gap. Germline lookup yields CDR1 MNHEY and CDR2 SMNVEV (reference sequence). DNA of the CDR3: TGTGCCAGCAGTACCGCTACAGGACATAATTCACCCCTCCACTTT. Translation: CASSTATGHNSPLHF.

This rearrangement joins TRBV11-2 to TRBJ1-1, with D uncertain. CDR1 and CDR2 from the germline V gene are SGHAT and FQNNGV. This CDR3 contains 15 residues. V gave up 5 bases and J gave up 5 bases, with 18 bases separating them. CDR3: CASSNGRVRGTEAFF. CDR3 DNA: TGTGCCAGCAGCAATGGACGGGTAAGAGGAACTGAAGCTTTCTTT.

This clonotype was counted between two and nine times. CDR3 in DNA: TGTGCCAGCAGGACCGGGACAGGCATAATGAGCAATCAGCCCCAGCATTTT. Protein sequence: CASRTGTGIMSNQPQHF. The chain carries TRBV2 and TRBJ1-5; 8 bases align to TRBD1. Germline loops: CDR1 SNHLY, CDR2 FYNNEI. V was clipped by 6 bases and J by 1 base; unmatched bases: 11. The CDR3 has 17 amino acids.

The chain couples TRBV20-1 to TRBJ2-3; D is uncertain. Germline CDR1 reads DFQATT; CDR2 reads SNEGSKA (reference sequence). The CDR3 is 14 amino acids. Trimming removed 2 bases at V and 0 bases at J, with 9 bases between. CDR3 loop: CSARSPLSTDTQYF. The CDR3 DNA reads as TGCAGTGCTAGATCGCCTCTGAGCACAGATACGCAGTATTTT.

The chain is built from TRBV7-9 and TRBJ2-5, with D uncertain. Trimming shortened V by 4 bases and J by 5 bases, and 23 bases separated the two germline ends. The CDR3 has 17 amino acids. CDR1 and CDR2 (germline): SEHNR, FQNEAQ (reference sequence). The CDR3 loop is CASSSARTIRIRETQYF. CDR3 nucleotide sequence: TGTGCCAGCAGCTCGGCGCGGACCATAAGAATCAGGGAGACCCAGTACTTC.

This clonotype was observed a few times. This chain connects TRBV7-9 to TRBJ2-3; no clear D gene. The CDR3 sequence is 17 residues long. The V gene's germline CDR1 is SEHNR and CDR2 FQNEAQ (reference sequence). Trimming shortened V by 4 bases and J by 0 bases, and 17 bases separated the two germline ends. This CDR3 reads CASSSYKSGPSTDTQYF. The CDR3 DNA reads as TGTGCCAGCAGCTCATATAAGTCGGGCCCTAGCACAGATACGCAGTATTTT. Together with reference TRBV7-9 and TRBJ2-3, the CDR3 gives the full variable domain: DTGVSQNPRHKITKRGQNVTFRCDPISEHNRLYWYRQTLGQGPEFLTYFQNEAQLEKSRLLSDRFSAERPKGSFSTLEIQRTEQGDSAMYLCASSSYKSGPSTDTQYFGPGTRLTVL.

This clonotype was detected once. This chain uses TRBV4-3 with TRBJ2-5; perhaps D is TRBD1 or TRBD2 (5 bases each). The CDR3 totals 14 residues. V shed 4 bases and J shed 5 bases, with 14 bases lying between them. Germline V lookup: CDR1 LGHNA, CDR2 YSLEER. CDR3 sequence (DNA): TGCGCCAGCAGCCCGCGGACAACGGGGGAGACCCAGTACTTC. Translating it yields CASSPRTTGETQYF.

J is TRBJ2-5 and V is TRBV7-8, with D hard to call. Germline values: CDR1 SGHVS, CDR2 FQNEAQ. V lost 1 base to trimming and J lost 4 bases, with 10 bases between them. This CDR3 comprises 14 residues. CDR3 sequence: CASSLEAGGETQYF. CDR3 bases: TGTGCCAGCAGCTTAGAAGCTGGTGGAGAGACCCAGTACTTC.

This clonotype was counted a few times. V gene TRBV5-4 combines with J gene TRBJ2-3, with no clear D. Germline assignment: CDR1 SGHNT and CDR2 YYREEE (reference sequence). The CDR3 totals 14 residues. With 6 bases removed from V and 2 bases from J, the gap between germline ends came to 13 bases. The chain's CDR3 is CASTTGPPTDTQYF. The DNA of the CDR3 is TGTGCCAGCACAACCGGGCCTCCCACAGATACGCAGTATTTT. The full variable domain, completed using reference TRBV5-4 and TRBJ2-3, is ETGVTQSPTHLIKTRGQQVTLRCSSQSGHNTVSWYQQALGQGPQFIFQYYREEENGRGNFPPRFSGLQFPNYSSELNVNALELDDSALYLCASTTGPPTDTQYFGPGTRLTVL.

This clonotype has a count of ten or more. The chain uses TRBV7-2 and TRBJ2-3; D remains unclear. V was clipped by 2 bases and J by 6 bases, with 12 bases between them. The CDR3 is 14 amino acids. CDR1 is SGHTA and CDR2 is FQGNSA in the germline V gene. DNA of the CDR3: TGTGCCAGCAGCTTAAGGCCGCTGGGGGATACGCAGTATTTT. It is translated as CASSLRPLGDTQYF.

This clonotype was seen only a few times. The chain recombines TRBV11-2 with TRBJ2-7; a possible D gene is TRBD1 (6 bases). CDR3 length: 14 residues. The germline V and J ends were trimmed by 5 bases and 2 bases, with 13 bases remaining between them. In germline, CDR1 is SGHAT, CDR2 FQNNGV. CDR3 sequence reads: CASSDGQTTYEQYF. The DNA of the CDR3 is TGTGCCAGCAGCGACGGACAGACGACCTACGAGCAGTACTTC. Variable domain in full (rest from reference TRBV11-2 and TRBJ2-7): EAGVAQSPRYKIIEKRQSVAFWCNPISGHATLYWYQQILGQGPKLLIQFQNNGVVDDSQLPKDRFSAERLKGVDSTLKIQPAKLEDSAVYLCASSDGQTTYEQYFGPGTRLTVT.

Worth noting for this clonotype: The junction departs from germline at one end; a sequencing error may be responsible. The V gene is TRBV19, the J gene TRBJ2-3, with 8 positions matching TRBD1. The CDR3 sequence is 16 residues long. Germline V gene data show CDR1 as LNHDA and CDR2 as SQIVND (reference sequence). CDR3 amino acids: CARSMIQGVSTDTQYF. Here the CDR3 DNA reads TGTGCCCGTAGTATGATACAGGGGGTGTCCACAGATACGCAGTATTTT.

V gene TRBV4-3 combines with J gene TRBJ1-6; no firm D call. CDR1 LGHNA and CDR2 YSLEER come from the germline V gene. The CDR3 is 14 residues long. The V end was cut by 4 bases, the J end by 11 bases, with 15 bases between. In DNA form, the CDR3 reads TGCGCCAGCAGCCTCGGAGGGCGGACGACACCCCTCCACTTT. The encoded protein is CASSLGGRTTPLHF.

This clonotype was seen once. The chain carries TRBV29-1 and TRBJ2-1; 10 positions match TRBD1. V was clipped by 1 base and J by 6 bases; unmatched bases: 6. CDR1 and CDR2 (germline): SQVTM, ANQGSEA. This CDR3 has 15 residues. The CDR3: CSVEGRDRGFNEQFF. For the CDR3, the DNA is TGCAGCGTTGAAGGCCGGGACAGGGGTTTCAATGAGCAGTTCTTC.

The chain recombines TRBV7-6 with TRBJ1-5; D gene uncertain. Germline CDR1 is SGHVS and CDR2 is FNYEAQ. The CDR3 has 14 residues. The V end lost 0 bases, the J end lost 2 bases, and 5 bases lay between the germline ends. The CDR3 coding sequence is TGTGCCAGCAGCTTAGCCTACGGCAATCAGCCCCAGCATTTT. Translation: CASSLAYGNQPQHF.

This chain links TRBV7-9 with TRBJ2-2; D not certain. CDR3 length: 13 residues. Germline lookup yields CDR1 SEHNR and CDR2 FQNEAQ (reference sequence). V gave up 6 bases and J gave up 1 base, with 6 bases separating them. CDR3 nucleotides: TGTGCCAGCAGGCCACAGAACACCGGGGAGCTGTTTTTT. This encodes CASRPQNTGELFF. Full variable domain (rest looked up from reference TRBV7-9 and TRBJ2-2): DTGVSQNPRHKITKRGQNVTFRCDPISEHNRLYWYRQTLGQGPEFLTYFQNEAQLEKSRLLSDRFSAERPKGSFSTLEIQRTEQGDSAMYLCASRPQNTGELFFGEGSRLTVL.